These 32 T cell receptor beta chains originate from one sample sequenced in a study of breast tumors, draining lymph nodes, adjacent tissues. The lymph nodes were axillary draining lymph nodes from breast cancer patients. TCRdb independently ran MiXCR on the multiplex PCR reads; one entry per CDR3 protein. Among 270,000 or so distinct CDR3 sequences listed, roughly 30% were seen once. Source material: axillary lymph node tissue. These TCRs come from a female donor with breast cancer. Some clones in this sample may be carry-over from other donors' samples.

This clonotype was seen once. The chain uses TRBV5-5 and TRBJ2-1; no firm D call. The germline V gene encodes CDR1 SGHKS and CDR2 YYEKEE (reference sequence). The V and J ends lost 0 bases and 4 bases respectively, with 11 bases between them. This CDR3 region has 15 residues. CDR3 residues: CASSLANGSYNEQFF. The CDR3 DNA reads TGTGCCAGCAGCTTGGCTAACGGGTCGTACAATGAGCAGTTCTTC.

This clonotype has a count of ten or more. The J gene is TRBJ2-2, the V gene TRBV4-2, with D perhaps TRBD1 (6 bases). CDR3 size: 15 residues. Germline CDR1 reads LGHNA; CDR2 reads YNFKEQ. V was clipped by 4 bases and J by 4 bases, with 13 bases between them. CDR3 region: CASSRGQLLTGELFF. The CDR3 DNA reads TGTGCCAGCAGCCGAGGACAGCTCCTCACCGGGGAGCTGTTTTTT.

The table lists this clonotype with a few counts. This could be a read error, since a much larger clone is one nucleotide away. The chain links TRBV9 to TRBJ2-7; D may be TRBD2 (5 bases). The CDR3 sequence is 14 residues long. CDR1 is SGDLS and CDR2 is YYNGEE in the germline V gene. CDR3 sequence reads: CASSVGGRAYEQSF. CDR3 DNA sequence: TGTGCCAGCAGCGTAGGTGGGAGAGCCTACGAGCAGTCCTTC.

This clonotype has ten or more counts. The chain uses TRBV7-8 and TRBJ1-2; D might be TRBD1 (6 bases). The CDR3 is 18 amino acids. Trimming removed 5 bases from V and 4 bases from J, with 26 bases in between. CDR1 is SGHVS, CDR2 FQNEAQ, per germline. The CDR3 region is CASSPLVGTPFHFYGYTF. DNA for the CDR3: TGTGCCAGCAGCCCTCTAGTAGGGACACCTTTCCATTTCTATGGCTACACCTTC. Combining the CDR3 with reference TRBV7-8 and TRBJ1-2 gives the whole variable domain GAGVSQSPRYKVAKRGQDVALRCDPISGHVSLFWYQQALGQGPEFLTYFQNEAQLDKSGLPSDRFFAERPEGSVSTLKIQRTQQEDSAVYLCASSPLVGTPFHFYGYTFGSGTRLTVV.

This clonotype has a count of ten or more. The genes are TRBV5-1 and TRBJ2-5; tentatively, D is TRBD1 (6 bases). The V gene lost 0 bases and the J gene lost 1 base, with 13 bases spanning the gap. The length of the CDR3 is 16 residues. The germline V gene has CDR1 SGHRS and CDR2 YFSETQ. The CDR3: CASSLEGGARQETQYF. The CDR3 DNA follows: TGCGCCAGCAGCTTGGAAGGGGGAGCCCGCCAAGAGACCCAGTACTTC.

This clonotype has at least ten counts. This chain uses TRBV24-1 with TRBJ2-1, with 8 positions matching TRBD2. This CDR3 region has 14 residues. Germline values: CDR1 KGHDR, CDR2 SFDVKD. Trimming removed 5 bases from V and 6 bases from J; junction bases left unmatched: 5. This CDR3 reads CATSASAGVNEQFF. Written as DNA, the CDR3 is TGTGCCACCAGTGCTTCAGCGGGAGTCAATGAGCAGTTCTTC.

In this sample, this clonotype turned up once. This may arise from a read error, as a much more abundant clone is one base away. The chain has TRBV5-1 and TRBJ2-5, with D uncertain. The end of the DNA aligns better with TRBJ2-1, so the J call may be wrong. This CDR3 has 13 amino acids. Per the germline V gene, CDR1 is SGHRS and CDR2 is YFSETQ. CDR3 bases: TGCGCCTGCAGCTTGGGTTTTCGGAATGAGCAGTTCTTC. As protein: CACSLGFRNEQFF.

This clonotype was seen at least ten times. This sequence joins TRBV2 and TRBJ1-5; a possible D gene is TRBD1 (6 bases). The CDR3 covers 15 residues. Germline V lookup: CDR1 SNHLY, CDR2 FYNNEI. The germline V and J ends were trimmed by 6 bases and 4 bases, with 16 bases remaining between them. For the CDR3, the DNA is TGTGCCAGCAGGGTGGGTGGACAGCAGAATCAGCCCCAGCATTTT. Its translation is CASRVGGQQNQPQHF.

This clonotype was recorded a few times. The genes are TRBV15 and TRBJ2-1; possibly TRBD1 or TRBD2 for D (5 bases each). The V gene lost 2 bases and the J gene lost 6 bases, with 11 bases spanning the gap. Germline CDR1 and CDR2: LNHNV and YYDKDF (reference sequence). The CDR3 has 14 amino acids. CDR3 nucleotide sequence: TGTGCCACCAGCAGAACGAGGGACGGCAATGAGCAGTTCTTC. Its translation is CATSRTRDGNEQFF.

The rearrangement uses TRBV11-2 and TRBJ2-1, with 7 bases identical to TRBD2. The germline gives CDR1 SGHAT, CDR2 FQNNGV. Trimming removed 2 bases from V and 4 bases from J; junction bases left unmatched: 11. The CDR3 is made up of 17 amino acids. CDR3 in DNA: TGTGCCAGCAGCTTAAGGAGCGGGACGGCCGGATACAATGAGCAGTTCTTC. Amino acids: CASSLRSGTAGYNEQFF. Filled out from reference TRBV11-2 and TRBJ2-1, the complete variable domain reads EAGVAQSPRYKIIEKRQSVAFWCNPISGHATLYWYQQILGQGPKLLIQFQNNGVVDDSQLPKDRFSAERLKGVDSTLKIQPAKLEDSAVYLCASSLRSGTAGYNEQFFGPGTRLTVL.

A note on this clonotype: This clone may be a read error of a much larger clone one base away. This chain uses TRBV19 with TRBJ2-1, with D perhaps TRBD2 (5 bases). Trimming shortened V by 7 bases and J by 2 bases, and 9 bases separated the two germline ends. The CDR3 spans 13 residues. Germline loops: CDR1 LNHDA, CDR2 SQIVND (reference sequence). CDR3 in DNA: TGTGCCAGTATAGAGGGAACCTACAATGAGCAGTTCTTC. Its protein product is CASIEGTYNEQFF.

A word on this clonotype: Given a much more abundant clone one base away, this may be a read error. This sequence joins TRBV6-1 and TRBJ2-1; no definite D call. The CDR3 is made up of 12 amino acids. Germline CDR1 MNHNS, CDR2 SASEGT. The germline V and J ends were trimmed by 10 bases and 8 bases, with 15 bases remaining between them. The CDR3 loop is CATQRFGDEQFF. The DNA of the CDR3 is TGTGCCACCCAGCGTTTCGGCGATGAGCAGTTCTTC.

This clonotype has ten or more counts. Germline is not matched at one junction end, which may reflect a read error. This chain connects TRBV20-1 to TRBJ2-5; 12 positions match TRBD2. Germline loops: CDR1 DFQATT, CDR2 SNEGSKA (reference sequence). The CDR3 sequence is 14 residues long. CDR3 residues: CSATTSGSGETQCF. CDR3 coding DNA: TGCAGTGCTACGACTAGCGGGAGTGGGGAGACCCAGTGCTTC.

This clonotype was recorded at least ten times. The gene calls are TRBV7-3 and TRBJ1-6; TRBD1 matches 7 bases. Germline V gene lookup returns CDR1 SGHTA and CDR2 FQGTGA. The ends lost 2 bases at V and 6 bases at J; junction bases unmatched: 1. CDR3 size: 14 residues. CDR3 coding DNA: TGTGCCAGCAGCTTAGGGACAGCTAATTCACCCCTCCACTTT. Encoded protein: CASSLGTANSPLHF.

This clonotype has a handful of counts. The V call is TRBV12-5, the J call TRBJ2-3; D is ambiguous. CDR3 length equals 18 residues. The germline gives CDR1 LGHNT, CDR2 FRNRAP. Trimming shortened V by 0 bases and J by 2 bases, and 18 bases separated the two germline ends. The DNA for the CDR3 is TGTGCTAGTGGTTTGGTAGATCCCCAGAAATTTCCCACAGATACGCAGTATTTT. It codes for CASGLVDPQKFPTDTQYF.

This clonotype was found many times. This sequence joins TRBV10-3 and TRBJ1-2; D ambiguous. Germline V gene lookup returns CDR1 ENHRY and CDR2 SYGVKD. The CDR3 has 14 amino acids. Trimming stripped 0 bases from V and 4 bases from J, with 9 bases between. The CDR3 loop reads CAISESGLTYGYTF. DNA for the CDR3: TGTGCCATCAGTGAGTCAGGCTTAACCTATGGCTACACCTTC.

This clonotype was seen a few times. V usage is TRBV28 and J usage is TRBJ2-3; unclear D gene. The germline V gene encodes CDR1 MDHEN and CDR2 SYDVKM. The CDR3 is made up of 16 amino acids. V shed 6 bases and J shed 2 bases, with 18 bases lying between them. In nucleotides, the CDR3 is TGTGCCAGCAGCCCCCCCCTAGTTATTACCACAGATACGCAGTATTTT. It is translated as CASSPPLVITTDTQYF. The entire variable domain, with the rest obtained from reference TRBV28 and TRBJ2-3, is as follows: DVKVTQSSRYLVKRTGEKVFLECVQDMDHENMFWYRQDPGLGLRLIYFSYDVKMKEKGDIPEGYSVSREKKERFSLILESASTNQTSMYLCASSPPLVITTDTQYFGPGTRLTVL.

This clonotype was detected many times. The junction does not match germline at one end; this may be a read error. V usage is TRBV2 and J usage is TRBJ1-2; weak D call: TRBD1 (5 bases). The CDR3 extends over 11 amino acids. Germline-derived CDR1 and CDR2 are SNHLY and FYNNEI. In DNA, the CDR3 is TGTGCCAGCACCTCCGATTTAGGACATTACTTC. This gives the protein CASTSDLGHYF.

This clonotype was counted many times. The gene calls are TRBV10-3 and TRBJ2-2; 10 bases align to TRBD1. CDR1 is ENHRY, CDR2 SYGVKD, per germline. CDR3 length: 16 amino acids. CDR3 protein: CATRAYGTGVPGELFF. CDR3 coding DNA: TGTGCAACAAGAGCGTACGGGACAGGGGTTCCCGGGGAGCTGTTTTTT.

This chain joins TRBV18 and TRBJ1-6; D gene unclear. The V gene's germline CDR1 is KGHSH and CDR2 LQKENI. Trimming left V 3 bases short and J 11 bases short, with 17 bases between. This CDR3 spans 15 amino acids. The CDR3: CASSPTGPPGPPLHF. CDR3 bases: TGTGCCAGCTCACCCACCGGGCCTCCCGGGCCACCCCTCCACTTT.

V and J are TRBV25-1 and TRBJ1-2, with 11 positions matching TRBD1. V lost 0 bases, J lost 7 bases, and 7 bases stayed unmatched. Germline-derived CDR1 and CDR2 are MGHDK and SYGVNS. This CDR3 has 16 amino acids. Here the CDR3 reads CASSEYRGQGAGGYTF. The CDR3 nucleotides are TGTGCCAGCAGTGAATATCGCGGACAGGGGGCCGGTGGCTACACCTTC.

A word on this clonotype: A read error may explain this, as a much larger clone is one base away. This chain uses TRBV11-3 with TRBJ2-7; 7 bases agree with TRBD2. Germline CDR1 SGHNT, CDR2 YENEEA. The V gene end was trimmed by 3 bases and the J gene end by 7 bases; junction bases not matched to a gene: 15. The CDR3 is 16 amino acids. DNA for the CDR3: TGTGCCAGCAGCTTGTTTGTGGCAGCGGGGACGCGGGAGCAGTACTTC. Protein sequence: CASSLFVAAGTREQYF.

V and J are TRBV9 and TRBJ1-3, with TRBD1 identical over 7 bases. CDR1 is SGDLS and CDR2 is YYNGEE in the germline V gene. The V segment lost 0 bases and the J segment 7 bases; nucleotides outside the gene matches: 16. The CDR3 totals 18 residues. The CDR3 nucleotides read TGTGCCAGCAGCGTAGGGCAGGGGGTATCCTCTGCTGCGAACACCATATATTTT. It translates to CASSVGQGVSSAANTIYF.

Note on this clonotype: One end of the junction fails to match germline, which may point to a read error. The rearrangement links TRBV29-1 to TRBJ2-5, with 9 bases lining up with TRBD1. Germline V CDR1 and CDR2: SQVTM, ANQGSEA. CDR3 size: 13 residues. The CDR3 sequence: CSVRDRVQETPDF. CDR3 in DNA: TGCAGCGTTCGGGACAGGGTCCAAGAAACCCCAGACTTC.

At least ten counts were recorded for this clonotype. This chain links TRBV19 with TRBJ2-7, with D perhaps TRBD2 (6 bases). V lost 3 bases to trimming and J lost 1 base, with 13 bases between them. This CDR3 has 15 amino acids. Germline-derived CDR1 and CDR2 are LNHDA and SQIVND (reference sequence). In DNA, the CDR3 is TGTGCCAGTAGTATGGGACTCCAATCATCCTACGAGCAGTACTTC. It yields the protein CASSMGLQSSYEQYF.

This chain joins TRBV30 and TRBJ1-4; D may be TRBD1 (5 bases). V lost 2 bases, J lost 7 bases, and 20 bases lay in between. CDR3 length: 16 residues. CDR1 is GTSNPN and CDR2 is SVGIG in the germline V gene (reference sequence). The CDR3 loop reads CAWSFRGRVLGEKLFF. The CDR3 DNA sequence: TGTGCCTGGAGTTTTCGGGGCAGGGTTTTAGGTGAAAAACTGTTTTTT.

About this clonotype itself: Since no conserved phenylalanine or tryptophan closes the CDR3, a read error is the likely cause. The chain combines TRBV9 with TRBJ1-2, with D possibly being TRBD1 (5 bases). Germline V lookup: CDR1 SGDLS, CDR2 YYNGEE. This CDR3 contains 16 residues. This chain's CDR3 is CASSVDQRGMGYAYTL. The CDR3 DNA sequence: TGTGCCAGCAGCGTAGACCAGAGGGGCATGGGTTATGCCTACACCCTC.

In regard to this clonotype: One base away lies a much larger clone, so this may be a sequencing read error. The chain links TRBV20-1 to TRBJ1-2, with TRBD1 matching 9 bases. The CDR3 has 15 residues. J was trimmed by 5 bases and V by 1 base; bases with no gene match: 8. The germline V gene has CDR1 DFQATT and CDR2 SNEGSKA (reference sequence). CDR3 nucleotide sequence: TGCAGTGCTAGAGCCTACAGGGGGCCCGCTTATGGCTACACCTTC. As protein: CSARAYRGPAYGYTF.

This clonotype appeared a few times. The chain recombines TRBV3-1 with TRBJ2-7; 7 bases agree with TRBD1. Germline-derived CDR1 and CDR2 are LGHDT and YNNKEL (reference sequence). The J segment lost 1 base and the V segment lost 5 bases, leaving 2 bases of the junction unmatched. The CDR3 extends over 13 amino acids. CDR3 residues: CASSGDRSYEQYF. CDR3 nucleotide sequence: TGTGCCAGCAGCGGGGACAGATCCTACGAGCAGTACTTC.

This clonotype was counted many times. This rearrangement joins TRBV7-2 to TRBJ2-3; D is unresolved. V dropped 4 bases and J dropped 7 bases, with 6 bases sitting between them. CDR1 is SGHTA and CDR2 is FQGNSA in the germline V gene. The CDR3 spans 11 residues. The CDR3 region has the DNA TGTGCCAGCAGCTCCCTGAATACGCAGTATTTT. Translating gives CASSSLNTQYF.

The V call is TRBV12-3 or TRBV12-4, the J call TRBJ2-1, with TRBD2 identical over 12 bases. The CDR3 consists of 17 residues. Losses at the gene ends were 6 bases for V and 0 bases for J; bases not matched to a gene: 6. The CDR3: CASSRGLAGSSYNEQFF. As DNA, the CDR3 is TGTGCCAGCAGCCGAGGACTAGCGGGATCCTCCTACAATGAGCAGTTCTTC.

In regard to this clonotype: A much larger clone lies a single base off, so this may be a read error. The rearrangement links TRBV11-3 to TRBJ2-7, with 10 bases aligning to TRBD2. V trimming: 4 bases; J trimming: 7 bases; junction bases outside the gene matches: 13. CDR3 size: 16 residues. Germline assignment: CDR1 SGHNT and CDR2 YENEEA. The CDR3 DNA sequence: TGTGCCAGCAGCTCAGCTTTAGCGGGAGGATCAGGTGAGCAGTACTTC. Its protein is CASSSALAGGSGEQYF.